The rows below give T cell receptor beta chains drawn from one sample of a study of shared clonotypes between healthy human individuals. Only in-frame clones appear in the TCRdb table, and some are missing; sequencing was by immunoSEQ multiplex PCR. The repertoire holds around 1,000,000 clones, with 60% to 85% as singletons. The sample taken for sequencing was memory CD4+ T cells from PBMCs. These receptors were taken from a man between 18 and 29 years old in good health. Some clones in this sample may be carry-over from other donors' samples. The conserved cysteine and the conserved F or W are not part of the CDR3 here. Some rows mark clone size as missing; the rest say once, few, many or name a class of expanded clone.

CDR3 protein: SANRKYEQY
clone size: .
J gene: TRBJ2-7
V gene: TRBV20-1

CDR3 protein: ASSFSGPPSSYEQY
clone size: few
J gene: TRBJ2-7
V gene: TRBV11-2

CDR3 protein: AISEAGATNEKLF
clone size: .
J gene: TRBJ1-4
V gene: TRBV10-3

CDR3 protein: ASSPAGTRGGEQY
clone size: .
J gene: TRBJ2-7
V gene: TRBV5-4

CDR3 protein: ASRLRSRSGRAQETQY
clone size: many
J gene: TRBJ2-5
V gene: TRBV12-2

CDR3 protein: ASQARINQPQH
clone size: .
J gene: TRBJ1-5
V gene: TRBV19

CDR3 protein: ASSVTPSPSYEQY
clone size: .
J gene: TRBJ2-7
V gene: TRBV6-4

CDR3 protein: ASSPRGWESLYEQY
clone size: .
J gene: TRBJ2-7
V gene: TRBV9

CDR3 protein: ASSHHLPAGIDYEQY
clone size: .
J gene: TRBJ2-7
V gene: TRBV4-3

CDR3 protein: ASLGVNYGYT
clone size: .
J gene: TRBJ1-2
V gene: TRBV28

CDR3 protein: ASSLKVSGNTIY
clone size: .
J gene: TRBJ1-3
V gene: TRBV28

CDR3 protein: ASTSGTGGGQPQH
clone size: .
J gene: TRBJ1-5
V gene: TRBV19

CDR3 protein: ASSLTLLGDTEAF
clone size: .
J gene: TRBJ1-1
V gene: TRBV27

CDR3 protein: ASSPLRGTQNEQF
clone size: .
J gene: TRBJ2-1
V gene: TRBV11-2

CDR3 protein: ASSITDFITGELF
clone size: .
J gene: TRBJ2-2
V gene: TRBV19

CDR3 protein: ASRWAAQETQY
clone size: many
J gene: TRBJ2-5
V gene: TRBV5-1

CDR3 protein: ASSESVWTTEAF
clone size: few
J gene: TRBJ1-1
V gene: TRBV2

CDR3 protein: ASSSTAGGPSYNEQF
clone size: .
J gene: TRBJ2-1
V gene: TRBV5-1

CDR3 protein: SVASRGGFYGYT
clone size: .
J gene: TRBJ1-2
V gene: TRBV29-1

CDR3 protein: ASSREETQY
clone size: .
J gene: TRBJ2-5
V gene: TRBV6-6

CDR3 protein: ASSLRGVSSYNEQF
clone size: .
J gene: TRBJ2-1
V gene: TRBV7-6

CDR3 protein: ASSLGLASTGELF
clone size: .
J gene: TRBJ2-2
V gene: TRBV5-1

CDR3 protein: SAADRVKLF
clone size: .
J gene: TRBJ1-4
V gene: TRBV20-1

CDR3 protein: ASSGGAGAYEQY
clone size: .
J gene: TRBJ2-7
V gene: TRBV5-1

CDR3 protein: ASSSSTGNTEAF
clone size: few
J gene: TRBJ1-1
V gene: TRBV27

CDR3 protein: ASSPRGGDGYT
clone size: .
J gene: TRBJ1-2
V gene: TRBV4-2

CDR3 protein: ASSLDGSDYGYT
clone size: .
J gene: TRBJ1-2
V gene: TRBV5-1

CDR3 protein: ASSALAGGDNEQF
clone size: .
J gene: TRBJ2-1
V gene: TRBV9

CDR3 protein: ASHGGRARVTEAF
clone size: .
J gene: TRBJ1-1
V gene: TRBV5-1

CDR3 protein: ASSGYSGTGVETQY
clone size: .
J gene: TRBJ2-5
V gene: TRBV19

CDR3 protein: ASSPPGQGPYGYT
clone size: .
J gene: TRBJ1-2
V gene: TRBV21-1

CDR3 protein: ATSQGLASTTDTQY
clone size: .
J gene: TRBJ2-3
V gene: TRBV15

CDR3 protein: ASRNRDRVGIQY
clone size: .
J gene: TRBJ2-4
V gene: TRBV27

CDR3 protein: ASSAGFGNTEAF
clone size: .
J gene: TRBJ1-1
V gene: TRBV7-8

CDR3 protein: ASSPGQFNEKLF
clone size: once
J gene: TRBJ1-4
V gene: TRBV5-1

CDR3 protein: SVRKLGPNNEQF
clone size: .
J gene: TRBJ2-1
V gene: TRBV29-1

CDR3 protein: ASSTDEQF
clone size: .
J gene: TRBJ2-1
V gene: TRBV11-2

CDR3 protein: ASSRGPKLKGDTEAF
clone size: .
J gene: TRBJ1-1
V gene: TRBV7-2

CDR3 protein: ASSDNRREPTDTQY
clone size: once
J gene: TRBJ2-3
V gene: TRBV25-1

CDR3 protein: ASSLYWDRTTDTQY
clone size: .
J gene: TRBJ2-3
V gene: TRBV14

CDR3 protein: AISEYVGQEQF
clone size: .
J gene: TRBJ2-1
V gene: TRBV10-3

CDR3 protein: ASSQNTGTYGYT
clone size: .
J gene: TRBJ1-2
V gene: TRBV7-2

CDR3 protein: ASSQAGGQRDEQF
clone size: few
J gene: TRBJ2-1
V gene: TRBV4-1

CDR3 protein: AISPGQGFWEAF
clone size: .
J gene: TRBJ1-1
V gene: TRBV10-3